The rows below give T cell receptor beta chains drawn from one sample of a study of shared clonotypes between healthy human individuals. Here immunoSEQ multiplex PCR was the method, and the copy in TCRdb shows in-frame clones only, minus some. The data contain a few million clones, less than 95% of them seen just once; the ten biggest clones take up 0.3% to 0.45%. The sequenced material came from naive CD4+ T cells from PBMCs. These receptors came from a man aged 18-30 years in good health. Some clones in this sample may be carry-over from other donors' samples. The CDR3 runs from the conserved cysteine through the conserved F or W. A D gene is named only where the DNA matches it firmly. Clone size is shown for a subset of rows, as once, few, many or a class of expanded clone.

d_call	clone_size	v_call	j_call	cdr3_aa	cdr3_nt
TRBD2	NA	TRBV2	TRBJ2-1	CASSPGTSKQFF	TGTGCCAGCAGTCCCGGGACTAGCAAGCAGTTCTTC
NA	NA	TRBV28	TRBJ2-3	CASSTPGTLQYF	TGTGCCAGCAGTACCCCCGGGACCTTGCAGTATTTT
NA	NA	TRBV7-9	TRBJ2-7	CASSWDLDGAYEQYF	TGTGCCAGCAGCTGGGACCTTGACGGCGCCTACGAGCAGTACTTC
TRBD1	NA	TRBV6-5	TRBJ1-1	CASRQQGGTEAFF	TGTGCCAGCAGGCAACAGGGGGGCACTGAAGCTTTCTTT
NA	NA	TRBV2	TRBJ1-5	CASSVSGTNQPQHF	TGTGCCAGCAGTGTTAGCGGTACTAATCAGCCCCAGCATTTT
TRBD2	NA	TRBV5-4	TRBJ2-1	CASRPGTSGTYNEQFF	TGTGCCAGCAGACCCGGGACTAGCGGGACCTACAATGAGCAGTTCTTC
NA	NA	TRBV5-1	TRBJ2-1	CASSSGDHYNEQFF	TGCGCCAGCAGCTCCGGAGACCACTACAATGAGCAGTTCTTC
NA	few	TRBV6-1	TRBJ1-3	CASSGVISGNTIYF	TGTGCCAGCAGTGGGGTGATCTCTGGAAACACCATATATTTT
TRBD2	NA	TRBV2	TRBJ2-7	CASLLAAAYEQYF	TGTGCCAGCCTTCTAGCGGCCGCCTACGAGCAGTACTTC
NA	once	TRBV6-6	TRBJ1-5	CASRPNWGNQPQHF	TGTGCCAGCAGACCCAACTGGGGCAATCAGCCCCAGCATTTT
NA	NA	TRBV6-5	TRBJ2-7	CASSYEPAYEQYF	TGTGCCAGCAGTTACGAGCCTGCCTACGAGCAGTACTTC
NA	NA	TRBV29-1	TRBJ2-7	CSVTGTVTYEQYF	TGCAGCGTTACCGGGACCGTAACCTACGAGCAGTACTTC
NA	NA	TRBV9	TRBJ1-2	CASSATGTGYTF	TGTGCCAGCAGCGCCACAGGGACTGGCTACACCTTC
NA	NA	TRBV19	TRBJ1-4	CASRLGLTNEKLFF	TGTGCCAGTCGGTTGGGGCTCACTAATGAAAAACTGTTTTTT
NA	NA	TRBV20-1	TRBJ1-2	CSAGQLWGYTF	TGCAGTGCGGGGCAGCTGTGGGGCTACACCTTC
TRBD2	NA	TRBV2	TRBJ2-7	CASRWEGHEQYF	TGTGCCAGCCGCTGGGAGGGGCACGAGCAGTACTTC
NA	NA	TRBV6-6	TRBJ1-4	CASNLGDTTNEKLFF	TGTGCCAGCAACTTAGGAGACACAACTAATGAAAAACTGTTTTTT
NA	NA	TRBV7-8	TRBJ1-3	CASSPAGTRGNTIYF	TGTGCCAGCAGCCCTGCGGGGACCCGTGGAAACACCATATATTTT
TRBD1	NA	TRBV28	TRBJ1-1	CASSLPGGGTEAFF	TGTGCCAGCAGTTTGCCAGGGGGGGGCACTGAAGCTTTCTTT
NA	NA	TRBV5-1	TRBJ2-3	CASRNGTRSTDTQYF	TGCGCCAGCAGGAACGGGACCCGCAGCACAGATACGCAGTATTTT
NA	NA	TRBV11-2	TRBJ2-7	CASTTQISYEQYF	TGTGCCAGCACGACACAAATCTCCTACGAGCAGTACTTC
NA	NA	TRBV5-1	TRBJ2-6	CASSLGASGANVLTF	TGCGCCAGCAGCTTGGGAGCATCTGGGGCCAACGTCCTGACTTTC
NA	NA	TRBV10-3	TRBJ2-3	CAIKGERVTDTQYF	TGTGCCATCAAGGGGGAGAGGGTTACAGATACGCAGTATTTT
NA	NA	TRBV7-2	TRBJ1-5	CASSLGPGVQPQHF	TGTGCCAGCAGCTTAGGCCCCGGGGTTCAGCCCCAGCATTTT
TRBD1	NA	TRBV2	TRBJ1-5	CASTGQVDQPQHF	TGTGCCAGCACCGGACAGGTCGACCAGCCCCAGCATTTT
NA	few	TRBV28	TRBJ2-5	CASSSKTQYF	TGTGCCAGTAGTTCAAAGACCCAGTACTTC
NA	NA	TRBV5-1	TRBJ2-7	CASSPLRTAYEQYF	TGCGCCAGCAGCCCCTTAAGGACAGCCTACGAGCAGTACTTC
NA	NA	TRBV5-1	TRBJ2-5	CASSFSAGNMEETQYF	TGCGCCAGCAGCTTTAGTGCAGGTAACATGGAGGAGACCCAGTACTTC
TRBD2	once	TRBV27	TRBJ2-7	CASSLSGTMGEQYF	TGTGCCAGCAGTTTATCCGGGACTATGGGCGAGCAGTACTTC
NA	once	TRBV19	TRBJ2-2	CASSDRHIYTGELFF	TGTGCCAGTAGTGATAGACATATCTACACCGGGGAGCTGTTTTTT
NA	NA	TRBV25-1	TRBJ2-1	CASSESGGFYNEQFF	TGTGCCAGCAGTGAATCCGGCGGATTCTACAATGAGCAGTTCTTC
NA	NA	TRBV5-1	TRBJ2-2	CASSLTGDGTGELFF	TGCGCCAGCAGCTTAACAGGCGACGGGACCGGGGAGCTGTTTTTT
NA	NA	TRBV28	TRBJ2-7	CATLLLPYEQYF	TGTGCCACCCTCCTACTGCCCTACGAGCAGTACTTC
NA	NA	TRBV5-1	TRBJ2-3	CASSRSGPPGDTQYF	TGCGCCAGCTCGCGGAGCGGGCCCCCTGGGGATACGCAGTATTTT
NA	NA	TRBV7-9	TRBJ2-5	CASSFPTGGVTQYF	TGTGCCAGCAGCTTCCCGACTGGAGGGGTGACCCAGTACTTC
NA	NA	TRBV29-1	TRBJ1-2	CSVETANYGYTF	TGCAGCGTTGAGACTGCTAACTATGGCTACACCTTC
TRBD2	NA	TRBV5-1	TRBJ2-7	CASSPAGLASYEQYF	TGCGCCAGCAGCCCAGCCGGACTAGCCTCCTACGAGCAGTACTTC
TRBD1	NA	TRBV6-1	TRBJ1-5	CASSTRQGHQPQHF	TGTGCCAGCAGTACACGACAGGGTCATCAGCCCCAGCATTTT
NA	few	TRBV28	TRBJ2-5	CASSLRRSVETQYF	TGTGCCAGCAGTCTCCGCCGATCGGTGGAGACCCAGTACTTC
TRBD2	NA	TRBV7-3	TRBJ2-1	CASSPGLAGNNEQFF	TGTGCCAGCAGCCCGGGACTAGCGGGCAACAATGAGCAGTTCTTC
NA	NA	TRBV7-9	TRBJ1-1	CASSLGVGLGNTEAFF	TGTGCCAGCAGCTTAGGGGTAGGCCTAGGGAACACTGAAGCTTTCTTT
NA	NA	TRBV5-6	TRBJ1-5	CASSLRSGSGNQPQHF	TGTGCCAGCAGCCTGAGATCGGGGAGTGGCAATCAGCCCCAGCATTTT
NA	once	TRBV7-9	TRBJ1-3	CASSLDGNSRSGNTIYF	TGTGCCAGCAGCTTAGATGGAAACAGCCGCTCTGGAAACACCATATATTTT
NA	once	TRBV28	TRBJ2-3	CASSSRGPTRVDTQYF	TGTGCCAGCAGTTCCCGCGGGCCGACCCGCGTAGATACGCAGTATTTT
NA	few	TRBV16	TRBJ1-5	CASTPRVNQPQHF	TGTGCCAGCACCCCGAGGGTCAATCAGCCCCAGCATTTT
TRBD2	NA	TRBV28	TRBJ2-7	CASSSTSGSLYEQYF	TGTGCCAGCAGTTCAACTAGCGGGAGTCTATACGAGCAGTACTTC
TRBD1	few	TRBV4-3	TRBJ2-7	CASSQETGDRGQYF	TGCGCCAGCAGCCAAGAAACAGGGGACCGAGGGCAGTACTTC
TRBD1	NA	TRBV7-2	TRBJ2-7	CASGRTGPYEQYF	TGTGCCAGCGGTAGGACAGGGCCCTACGAGCAGTACTTC
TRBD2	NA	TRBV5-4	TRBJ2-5	CASSLDRTSQETQYF	TGTGCCAGCAGCTTAGATCGGACTAGCCAAGAGACCCAGTACTTC
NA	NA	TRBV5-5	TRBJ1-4	CASSRGKSTNEKLFF	TGTGCCAGCAGCCGGGGCAAGTCAACTAATGAAAAACTGTTTTTT